Below are 2 T cell receptor beta chains sequenced from a single sample in a study of T-cell memory formation after mild COVID-19. TCRdb used MiXCR to reprocess the 5' RACE reads, holding one entry per CDR3 protein. The sample carries about 610,000 distinct CDR3 sequences, around 15% recorded once. What was sequenced was PBMCs or a T cell subset sorted from them (not recorded which). These receptors came from an adult woman who had mild COVID-19 (a few samples of this study predate the infection). Cell type and time point are not known.

This clonotype was detected only a few times. This rearrangement joins TRBV24-1 to TRBJ2-1; 8 bases are a match to TRBD2. Per the germline V gene, CDR1 is KGHDR and CDR2 is SFDVKD. CDR3 length equals 16 residues. The V gene end was trimmed by 4 bases and the J gene end by 1 base; junction bases not matched to a gene: 5. Here the CDR3 reads CATSESLAGSYNEQFF. The CDR3 DNA reads as TGTGCCACCAGTGAATCCTTAGCGGGATCCTACAATGAGCAGTTCTTC.

This clonotype was found a few times. The gene calls are TRBV6-2 or TRBV6-3 and TRBJ2-4; the match to TRBD2 covers 13 bases. V dropped 3 bases and J dropped 0; count of bases not matched to a gene: 5. CDR3 length: 18 amino acids. In germline, CDR1 is MNHEY, CDR2 SVGEGT. CDR3 nucleotides: TGTGCCAGCAGTTATCGACTAGCGGGAGGACAAGCCAAAAACATTCAGTACTTC. Amino acids: CASSYRLAGGQAKNIQYF.